These T cell receptor beta chains were read from a single sample in a study of identical twins. Each CDR3 protein is one row after TCRdb ran MiXCR on the 5' RACE reads. Of hundreds of thousands of distinct CDR3 sequences in the sample, roughly 6% were seen once. Sequenced sample: naive T cells sorted from blood. The receptor source for this set is a man in his late teens or twenties in good health. Both conserved end residues are part of each CDR3. The D gene is left open where the match is weak. Part of the rows lack a size; the others show once, few, many or a class for expanded clones.

V,J,D,size,DNA,CDR3
TRBV29-1,TRBJ2-4,TRBD2,few,TGCAGCGTTGGGACTAGACTAGCCAAAAACATTCAGTACTTC,CSVGTRLAKNIQYF
TRBV12-3/TRBV12-4,TRBJ1-6,NA,many,TGTGCCAGCAGCCTCAGGGGTCCCTATAATTCACCCCTCCACTTT,CASSLRGPYNSPLHF
TRBV20-1,TRBJ2-5,NA,NA,TGCAGTGCTAGGGGGAAGGTAGCTATTGAGACCCAGTACTTC,CSARGKVAIETQYF
TRBV20-1,TRBJ2-1,TRBD2,many,TGCAGTGCTATGGGGAGCGGGGAGAGCTCCTACAATGAGCAGTTCTTC,CSAMGSGESSYNEQFF
TRBV5-1,TRBJ2-1,TRBD2,NA,TGCGCCAGCAGCTTGTACACTAGCGGGAGTTTGGGGGAGCAGTTCTTC,CASSLYTSGSLGEQFF
TRBV12-3/TRBV12-4,TRBJ2-3,NA,many,TGTGCCAGCTGGTCAACAGGTTTTCGCACAGATACGCAGTATTTT,CASWSTGFRTDTQYF
TRBV7-9,TRBJ2-1,NA,many,TGTGCCAGCAGGGCCAAACAGGCACCGGGCTCCAATGAGCAGTTCTTC,CASRAKQAPGSNEQFF
TRBV7-9,TRBJ2-2,NA,NA,TGTGCCAGCAGCCAGATAGGAGAGACCGGGGAGCTGTTTTTT,CASSQIGETGELFF
TRBV5-1,TRBJ2-1,NA,few,TGCGCCAGCAGCCCCCTGGAACCGGGGAACAATGAGCAGTTCTTC,CASSPLEPGNNEQFF
TRBV6-2/TRBV6-3,TRBJ2-7,NA,NA,TGTGCCAGCAGTAAAGACGGAACCACCTACGAGCAGTACTTC,CASSKDGTTYEQYF
TRBV7-2,TRBJ1-2,NA,NA,TGTGCCAGCAGCTCAAGTGGGCAGAAAAGGGCTAACTATGGCTACACCTTC,CASSSSGQKRANYGYTF
TRBV18,TRBJ1-2,NA,few,TGTGCCAGCTCACCAGGTCTGGTGGAGTATGGCTACACCTTC,CASSPGLVEYGYTF
TRBV7-3,TRBJ2-1,TRBD2,NA,TGTGCCAGCAGCTCCCTCTCGACTAGCGGGAATTACAATGAGCAGTTCTTC,CASSSLSTSGNYNEQFF
TRBV7-9,TRBJ2-1,NA,NA,TGTGCCAGCAGCCCACAGGGAGGCCCCAACAATGAGCAGTTCTTC,CASSPQGGPNNEQFF
TRBV5-1,TRBJ2-1,NA,few,TGCGCCAGCAGCTCGCACTCCGGGGGCCTAAGCTCCTACAATGAGCAGTTCTTC,CASSSHSGGLSSYNEQFF
TRBV5-1,TRBJ1-1,NA,few,TGCGCCAGCCAAACGGGGCAGCGGAACACTGAAGCTTTCTTT,CASQTGQRNTEAFF
TRBV20-1,TRBJ2-5,NA,few,TGCAGTGCTAGAGATGACCGGGCCCAAGGGACCCAGTACTTC,CSARDDRAQGTQYF
TRBV19,TRBJ2-1,TRBD1,NA,TGTGCCAGTGCGCCCCACAGGGGGTATGAGCAGTTCTTC,CASAPHRGYEQFF
TRBV7-2,TRBJ2-1,TRBD2,NA,TGTGCCAGCAGCTGGGGGGGAGGGTACGCTGAGCAGTTCTTC,CASSWGGGYAEQFF
TRBV29-1,TRBJ2-7,TRBD1,NA,TGCAGCGTCAGATCAGGGGGCGAGTCCTTCTACGAGCAGTACTTC,CSVRSGGESFYEQYF
TRBV11-1,TRBJ1-6,NA,many,TGTGCCAGCAGCTTAGTTACCGGGAATTCACCCCTCCACTTT,CASSLVTGNSPLHF
TRBV5-1,TRBJ2-3,NA,NA,TGCGCCAGCAGCCCCAACAGGGTCACAGATACGCAGTATTTT,CASSPNRVTDTQYF
TRBV7-9,TRBJ1-2,TRBD1,few,TGTGCCAGCAGCCCGAACCAGGGGGATGGCTACACCTTC,CASSPNQGDGYTF
TRBV7-8,TRBJ2-3,TRBD2,NA,TGTGCCAGCAGCTCTTTAATGGTTCGACTAGCGGGACCCAGGGATACGCAGTATTTT,CASSSLMVRLAGPRDTQYF
TRBV6-5,TRBJ1-5,NA,few,TGTGCCAGCAGTTACTCTTCGGTAGGAGGCAATCAGCCCCAGCATTTT,CASSYSSVGGNQPQHF
TRBV29-1,TRBJ2-3,NA,many,TGCAGCGTTGAAGGGGTGGTAACAGATACGCAGTATTTT,CSVEGVVTDTQYF
TRBV2,TRBJ1-5,NA,NA,TGTGCCAGTGGGTACGGGACGTCGCATCAGCCCCAGCATTTT,CASGYGTSHQPQHF
TRBV11-2,TRBJ2-3,NA,many,TGTGCCAGCAGCTCGGCAGGACGCACAGATACGCAGTATTTT,CASSSAGRTDTQYF
TRBV6-5,TRBJ2-1,TRBD2,NA,TGTGCCAGCAGTTACTCGGGGAGGGCGGATGAGCAGTTCTTC,CASSYSGRADEQFF
TRBV5-5,TRBJ1-2,TRBD1,few,TGTGCCAGCAGCAACCGACAGGGCCGTAACTATGGCTACACCTTC,CASSNRQGRNYGYTF
TRBV29-1,TRBJ1-1,TRBD1,few,TGCAGCGTTGTGAGACAGGGACAGAACACTGAAGCTTTCTTT,CSVVRQGQNTEAFF
TRBV29-1,TRBJ2-2,NA,many,TGCAGCGCCAGGGGACTCACCGGGGAGCTGTTTTTT,CSARGLTGELFF
TRBV6-2/TRBV6-3,TRBJ2-1,NA,NA,TGTGCCAGCAGTTACTCGTCTAGTAGCAGGGCATGGGCCTCCTACAATGAGCAGTTCTTC,CASSYSSSSRAWASYNEQFF
TRBV5-1,TRBJ2-7,NA,few,TGCGCCAGCAGCTTGGCCCGGGGAGTTGGCTACGAGCAGTACTTC,CASSLARGVGYEQYF
TRBV3-1,TRBJ2-1,NA,many,TGTGCCAGCAGCCGCAAGCGAGGAAGGATCCTACGAGAGCAGTTCTTC,CASSRKRGRILREQFF
TRBV6-2/TRBV6-3,TRBJ2-1,TRBD2,many,TGTGCCAGCAGTTACGCCGGGACTAGCGGACACAATGAGCAGTTCTTC,CASSYAGTSGHNEQFF
TRBV30,TRBJ1-3,NA,NA,TGTGCCTGGAGTGTACCGGGCGGGCAGGTCACCATATATTTT,CAWSVPGGQVTIYF
TRBV9,TRBJ2-7,TRBD2,many,TGTGCCAGCAGCGCAAGCGGGATGAGCTACGAGCAGTACTTC,CASSASGMSYEQYF
TRBV7-2,TRBJ1-1,NA,many,TGTGCCAGCAGCTCCCGTCGATCTGAAGCTTTCTTT,CASSSRRSEAFF
TRBV5-1,TRBJ2-5,NA,few,TGCGCCAGCAGGGCGACGTTGGCGGGAACAGAGACCCAGTACTTC,CASRATLAGTETQYF
TRBV5-1,TRBJ2-1,NA,NA,TGCGCCAGCGGCCGAGCGGGCAGATTGGAGCAGTTCTTC,CASGRAGRLEQFF
TRBV6-5,TRBJ2-5,NA,few,TGTGCCAGCAGTTACTCGATCAGGGGGGACCTTCAAGAGACCCAGTACTTC,CASSYSIRGDLQETQYF
TRBV6-1,TRBJ2-1,NA,many,TGTGCCAGTTATGAGACGAGGCAGTTCTTC,CASYETRQFF
TRBV28,TRBJ2-5,TRBD2,NA,TGTGCCAGCAGTTCTTTAGGACTAGCGGGGGGGACCCAGTACTTC,CASSSLGLAGGTQYF
TRBV4-3,TRBJ2-1,TRBD2,many,TGCGCCAGCAGCCAAGATAACGGGAGGTACTACAATGAGCAGTTCTTC,CASSQDNGRYYNEQFF
TRBV28,TRBJ2-4,NA,few,TGTGCCAGCAGTTTATCGTGGCGGGACTCGGCCAAAAACATTCAGTACTTC,CASSLSWRDSAKNIQYF
TRBV24-1,TRBJ2-2,NA,few,TGTGCCACCAGTGATTTGCATTCGGACATGGGGACCGGGGAGCTGTTTTTT,CATSDLHSDMGTGELFF
TRBV4-3,TRBJ1-2,NA,NA,TGCGCCAGCAGCCAGACGCGGCTGGGTAATGGCTACACCTTC,CASSQTRLGNGYTF
TRBV4-2,TRBJ2-7,NA,few,TGTGCCAGCAGCCAAGCTTCCCTCGGTCCCGACGAGCAGTACTTC,CASSQASLGPDEQYF
TRBV4-3,TRBJ1-6,NA,NA,TGCGCCAGCAGCCAAGTCCGGGATTCACCCCTCCACTTT,CASSQVRDSPLHF
TRBV20-1,TRBJ2-3,NA,many,TGCAGTGCAAACGCAGGGGCGACAACCCGCGATACTAGCACAGATACGCAGTATTTT,CSANAGATTRDTSTDTQYF
TRBV18,TRBJ2-1,NA,many,TGTGCCAGCTCGGGGGATTACAATGAGCAGTTCTTC,CASSGDYNEQFF
TRBV7-2,TRBJ1-1,TRBD1,many,TGTGCCAGCAGCCCCCTATTGGGACAGTACACTGAAGCTTTCTTT,CASSPLLGQYTEAFF
TRBV6-1,TRBJ2-1,TRBD2,many,TGTGCCAGCATCGGACTAGCGGGCTCCTACAATGAGCAGTTCTTC,CASIGLAGSYNEQFF
TRBV10-3,TRBJ2-7,TRBD1,many,TGTGCCATCAGTGACCCGACAGGGGGGACCTACGAGCAGTACTTC,CAISDPTGGTYEQYF